Each of the 19 T cell receptor beta chains below was sequenced from the same sample in a study of blood T cell repertoires in COVID-19. TCRdb keeps only in-frame clones here, not all; method: immunoSEQ multiplex PCR. The repertoire consists of about 210,000 clones, with 88% occurring once and the leading ten covering about 1.7%. The sequencing input was peripheral blood. These receptors were obtained from a man between 65 and 80 years old with acute or convalescent COVID-19.

The chain recombines TRBV10-3 with TRBJ2-5; D unclear. Germline lookup yields CDR1 ENHRY and CDR2 SYGVKD. The CDR3 has 13 residues. The V end was cut by 0 bases, the J end by 5 bases, with 7 bases between. The CDR3: CAISESLSETQYF. The CDR3 nucleotides are TGTGCCATCAGTGAGTCGCTGAGCGAGACCCAGTACTTC.

The chain has TRBV29-1 and TRBJ2-1, with D possibly matching TRBD2 (5 bases). The CDR3 has 13 residues. Trimming removed 3 bases from V and 5 bases from J, with 11 bases in between. The germline CDR1 and CDR2 sequences are SQVTM and ANQGSEA. CDR3 region: CSVEGSQHNEQFF. The CDR3 DNA reads TGCAGCGTTGAGGGGAGTCAACACAATGAGCAGTTCTTC.

The J gene is TRBJ2-2, the V gene TRBV9; 10 nucleotides line up with TRBD2. CDR3 size: 20 residues. After removal of 6 bases from V and 2 bases from J, the junction contained 19 bases not matched to a gene. In germline, CDR1 is SGDLS, CDR2 YYNGEE. The DNA for the CDR3 is TGTGCCAGCACCCCCACCCTCGGAGCGGGAGGGCCTGTTAACACCGGGGAGCTGTTTTTT. Its protein product is CASTPTLGAGGPVNTGELFF.

The chain couples TRBV5-1 to TRBJ1-1, with 8 bases fitting TRBD1. The CDR3 sequence is 16 residues long. V gave up 1 base and J gave up 0 bases; unmatched junction bases: 5. Germline CDR1 SGHRS, CDR2 YFSETQ. CDR3 amino acids: CASSLWSGGMNTEAFF. DNA for the CDR3: TGCGCCAGCAGCTTGTGGTCAGGGGGCATGAACACTGAAGCTTTCTTT.

This chain links TRBV6-2 or TRBV6-3 with TRBJ1-5, with 9 nucleotides matching TRBD1. This CDR3 is built from 16 residues. The junction had 6 bases not matched to a gene; V was cut back by 2 bases and J by 4 bases. The germline V gene encodes CDR1 MNHEY and CDR2 SVGEGT. CDR3 in DNA: TGTGCCAGCAGTTACGCTACCGGGACAGGGAATCAGCCCCAGCATTTT. Protein product: CASSYATGTGNQPQHF.

The rearrangement joins TRBV6-2 or TRBV6-3 to TRBJ2-7; the match to TRBD2 covers 7 bases. With 6 bases clipped from V and 5 bases from J, the junction kept 13 bases outside the gene matches. CDR3 length: 15 amino acids. Germline V gene lookup returns CDR1 MNHEY and CDR2 SVGEGT. The CDR3 coding sequence is TGTGCCAGCAGCGTCCCCCCGACTAGCATCCACGAGCAGTACTTC. Translation: CASSVPPTSIHEQYF.

This CDR3 reads CASSLRGSSYNEQFF. Written as DNA, the CDR3 is TGTGCCAGCAGCTTAAGAGGCAGCTCCTACAATGAGCAGTTCTTC. The V and J genes are TRBV7-3 and TRBJ2-1; D gene unclear. CDR3 size: 15 residues. Germline CDR1 reads SGHTA; CDR2 reads FQGTGA. Trimming stripped 1 base from V and 0 bases from J, with 7 bases between.

The genes are TRBV5-6 and TRBJ1-2, with D possibly TRBD1 on 5 matching bases. CDR1 SGHDT and CDR2 YYEEEE come from the germline V gene. V was pared by 0 bases and J by 4 bases, with 10 bases between. The CDR3 sequence is 14 residues long. CDR3 residues: CASSLGQIGYGYTF. CDR3 DNA: TGTGCCAGCAGCTTGGGACAGATCGGCTATGGCTACACCTTC.

This rearrangement joins TRBV13 to TRBJ2-1; 8 bases align to TRBD2. Trimming took 5 bases from V and 7 from J; bases not matched to a gene: 13. Germline loops: CDR1 PRHDT, CDR2 FYEKMQ (reference sequence). This CDR3 has 16 amino acids. The CDR3: CASSTFSGEPTNEQFF. The CDR3, as DNA: TGTGCCAGCAGCACTTTTAGCGGGGAACCCACAAATGAGCAGTTCTTC. Based on the CDR3 plus reference TRBV13 and TRBJ2-1, the full variable domain is AAGVIQSPRHLIKEKRETATLKCYPIPRHDTVYWYQQGPGQDPQFLISFYEKMQSDKGSIPDRFSAQQFSDYHSELNMSSLELGDSALYFCASSTFSGEPTNEQFFGPGTRLTVL.

This clone was counted only a few times. V gene TRBV5-1 combines with J gene TRBJ2-7, with TRBD2 matching over 14 bases. V lost 4 bases to trimming and J lost 3 bases; unmatched junction nucleotides: 12. Per the germline V gene, CDR1 is SGHRS and CDR2 is YFSETQ. CDR3 length equals 18 residues. The CDR3, as DNA: TGCGCCAGCAGCGTCACACAGGGGACTAGCGGGAGAGACTACGAGCAGTACTTC. It translates to CASSVTQGTSGRDYEQYF.

This chain connects TRBV10-3 to TRBJ2-1; 12 bases align to TRBD2. This CDR3 comprises 17 residues. J lost 1 base, V lost 0 bases, and 1 base had no gene match. CDR1 is ENHRY, CDR2 SYGVKD, per germline. The CDR3 DNA reads TGTGCCATCAGTGAGTCGGGACTAGCGGGTTCCTACAATGAGCAGTTCTTC. The encoded protein is CAISESGLAGSYNEQFF.

This rearrangement joins TRBV6-6 to TRBJ1-2; TRBD1 is a possible D gene (5 bases). The CDR3 has 13 residues. Trimming left V 5 bases short and J 6 bases short, with 13 bases between. The germline gives CDR1 MNHNY, CDR2 SVGAGI (reference sequence). CDR3 DNA sequence: TGTGCCAGCAGTCCGACAGAGACGGATGGCTACACCTTC. It encodes CASSPTETDGYTF.

This clone was found once. The chain uses TRBV12-5 and TRBJ1-5, with D maybe TRBD1 (6 bases). Trimming pared 7 bases from V and 3 bases from J, leaving 13 bases between. Germline-derived CDR1 and CDR2 are LGHNT and FRNRAP. The CDR3 length is 14 residues. The chain's CDR3 is CASALQGVNQPQHF. CDR3 DNA: TGTGCTAGTGCCTTACAGGGCGTCAATCAGCCCCAGCATTTT.

The rearrangement uses TRBV5-1 and TRBJ2-1, with 9 bases identical to TRBD1. There are 15 residues in the CDR3. Looked up from germline, CDR1 is SGHRS and CDR2 is YFSETQ. Unmatched junction bases numbered 6, after V lost 0 bases and J lost 8 bases. The CDR3, as DNA: TGCGCCAGCAGCTTGGCTGGGACAGGGCGTGATGAGCAGTTCTTC. Translated, it gives CASSLAGTGRDEQFF.

This chain connects TRBV28 to TRBJ1-2; 9 bases align to TRBD1. This CDR3 has 14 residues. The J segment lost 3 bases and the V segment lost 8 bases, leaving 7 bases of the junction unmatched. Germline assignment: CDR1 MDHEN and CDR2 SYDVKM. The CDR3 DNA is TGTGCCAGCGCCACAGGGGGCGCTTACTATGGCTACACCTTC. Translated, it gives CASATGGAYYGYTF.

CDR3 nucleotide sequence: TGTGCCAGCAGCTTATCCCCGCTACTGACCTACAATGAGCAGTTCTTC. Its protein product is CASSLSPLLTYNEQFF. This chain uses TRBV7-9 with TRBJ2-1; no reliable D call. The CDR3 consists of 16 residues. The germline gives CDR1 SEHNR, CDR2 FQNEAQ (reference sequence). V was clipped by 2 bases and J by 2 bases, with 13 bases between them.

The chain combines TRBV5-1 with TRBJ1-1; a weak D match, TRBD1 (6 bases). This CDR3 is 16 amino acids long. Per the germline V gene, CDR1 is SGHRS and CDR2 is YFSETQ. Trimming took 0 bases from V and 4 from J, leaving 16 bases between them. The CDR3 reads CASSLAVGGRGTEAFF. CDR3 in DNA: TGCGCCAGCAGCTTGGCCGTAGGGGGTAGGGGCACTGAAGCTTTCTTT.

This clone was seen more than once but under ten times. This chain uses TRBV5-6 with TRBJ1-2, with D perhaps TRBD1 (5 bases). V gave up 6 bases and J gave up 3 bases, with 18 bases separating them. Germline V lookup: CDR1 SGHDT, CDR2 YYEEEE. The CDR3 is 15 amino acids. CDR3 DNA sequence: TGTGCCAGCACCATCCGACAGTCTCCGCACTATGGCTACACCTTC. Translating it yields CASTIRQSPHYGYTF.

The chain couples TRBV4-2 to TRBJ1-6; D is possibly TRBD1 (6 bases). The germline V gene has CDR1 LGHNA and CDR2 YNFKEQ. Trimming shortened V by 6 bases and J by 5 bases, and 17 bases separated the two germline ends. This CDR3 region has 16 residues. The CDR3 protein is CASRQDSFTHNSPLHF. CDR3 bases: TGTGCCAGCAGACAGGACAGCTTTACTCATAATTCACCCCTCCACTTT.